This TCR beta chain emerged from a study of post-analysis software for immune sequencing data (dated by TCRdb to 2013 to 2016). Describing the broader study: The recorded disease courses included relapsing-remitting, secondary progressive and progressive-relapsing multiple sclerosis, and some patients had no subtype annotation. A subset of samples was prepared in parallel using single-end sample barcoding, then pooled and co-amplified after Illumina adapter ligation. Patient repertoires were compared against about twelve previously published healthy control repertoires from donors aged about 6 to 26 years. What the work shows at the level of the full study, not this receptor alone: Significantly higher frequencies in patients than in controls were found for roughly 5 TRBV segments, including TRBV5-6, TRBV5-1 and TRBV20-1. Strong co-clustering of samples prepared in the same batch was shown by direct clustering with F measure, prompting a batch-effect correction. The control group was slightly older than the multiple sclerosis patient group. Compared with controls, multiple sclerosis patients had significantly lower normalized Chao1 diversity, a finding suggesting substantial peripheral T-cell clonal expansion.

Library preparation employed PCR. TCRdb lists the instrument as Illumina HiSeq 2500. Unique molecular identifiers were incorporated into TCR beta cDNA libraries to reduce PCR and sequencing biases. Roughly 500,000 cDNA molecules were obtained per 1 to 10 million input T cells, so each molecule approximated one T cell. The same protocol used for the earlier healthy control dataset was applied to prepare and sequence the patient libraries. Samples belonging to the same batch were prepared together, multiplexed and sequenced on a shared HiSeq lane. As for how the authors treated the data: Raw barcoded reads were processed with MIGEC, discarding single-read molecular identifier groups before consensus assembly and CDR3 extraction. Clonotype tables were post-analysed with VDJtools, and diversity was normalized by down-sampling all datasets to the smallest sample size. In repertoire overlap clustering, CDR3 amino acid sequences, but not nucleotide sequences, were matched to correct batch-related cross-sample contamination. The public reads were run again by TCRdb, first through fastp at Q25 and then through MiXCR, and only productive beta chains were kept. All rows with the same CDR3 protein become a single entry with the most common DNA and genes. These V and J calls originate from TCRdb's pipeline instead of the authors' own analysis. In this sample the table shows hundreds of thousands of distinct CDR3 sequences, approximately 34% of which occur a single time. The top ten hold around 5% of the sample.

The CDR3 sequence holds 15 residues, the cysteine and phenylalanine included. The kept DNA is CDR3 alone, 45 bases in frame from the first base. Trimming costs V 4 bases and J 7 bases, and their ends lie 20 bases apart. The germline V gene (reference sequence) yields DFQATT for CDR1 and SNEGSKA for CDR2. In its sample, this clonotype was seen many times. Which antigen it targets is not known. Base qualities are not provided; no much larger clone lies one nucleotide away. TCR beta repertoires were profiled from peripheral blood of 13 young patients with multiple sclerosis to demonstrate the VDJtools post-analysis software. Multiple sclerosis patients were children and adolescents aged roughly 6 to 17 years.

Sample: blood. This clonotype was obtained from a girl between 10 and 17 years old with multiple sclerosis. The chain is made from TRBV20-1 and TRBJ2-1; perhaps TRBD2 is the D gene, with 7 bases matching. Here the CDR3 is given as CSANFNGGTSNEQFF. In nucleotide form, the sequence is TGCAGTGCTAACTTTAACGGGGGGACATCAAATGAGCAGTTCTTC.